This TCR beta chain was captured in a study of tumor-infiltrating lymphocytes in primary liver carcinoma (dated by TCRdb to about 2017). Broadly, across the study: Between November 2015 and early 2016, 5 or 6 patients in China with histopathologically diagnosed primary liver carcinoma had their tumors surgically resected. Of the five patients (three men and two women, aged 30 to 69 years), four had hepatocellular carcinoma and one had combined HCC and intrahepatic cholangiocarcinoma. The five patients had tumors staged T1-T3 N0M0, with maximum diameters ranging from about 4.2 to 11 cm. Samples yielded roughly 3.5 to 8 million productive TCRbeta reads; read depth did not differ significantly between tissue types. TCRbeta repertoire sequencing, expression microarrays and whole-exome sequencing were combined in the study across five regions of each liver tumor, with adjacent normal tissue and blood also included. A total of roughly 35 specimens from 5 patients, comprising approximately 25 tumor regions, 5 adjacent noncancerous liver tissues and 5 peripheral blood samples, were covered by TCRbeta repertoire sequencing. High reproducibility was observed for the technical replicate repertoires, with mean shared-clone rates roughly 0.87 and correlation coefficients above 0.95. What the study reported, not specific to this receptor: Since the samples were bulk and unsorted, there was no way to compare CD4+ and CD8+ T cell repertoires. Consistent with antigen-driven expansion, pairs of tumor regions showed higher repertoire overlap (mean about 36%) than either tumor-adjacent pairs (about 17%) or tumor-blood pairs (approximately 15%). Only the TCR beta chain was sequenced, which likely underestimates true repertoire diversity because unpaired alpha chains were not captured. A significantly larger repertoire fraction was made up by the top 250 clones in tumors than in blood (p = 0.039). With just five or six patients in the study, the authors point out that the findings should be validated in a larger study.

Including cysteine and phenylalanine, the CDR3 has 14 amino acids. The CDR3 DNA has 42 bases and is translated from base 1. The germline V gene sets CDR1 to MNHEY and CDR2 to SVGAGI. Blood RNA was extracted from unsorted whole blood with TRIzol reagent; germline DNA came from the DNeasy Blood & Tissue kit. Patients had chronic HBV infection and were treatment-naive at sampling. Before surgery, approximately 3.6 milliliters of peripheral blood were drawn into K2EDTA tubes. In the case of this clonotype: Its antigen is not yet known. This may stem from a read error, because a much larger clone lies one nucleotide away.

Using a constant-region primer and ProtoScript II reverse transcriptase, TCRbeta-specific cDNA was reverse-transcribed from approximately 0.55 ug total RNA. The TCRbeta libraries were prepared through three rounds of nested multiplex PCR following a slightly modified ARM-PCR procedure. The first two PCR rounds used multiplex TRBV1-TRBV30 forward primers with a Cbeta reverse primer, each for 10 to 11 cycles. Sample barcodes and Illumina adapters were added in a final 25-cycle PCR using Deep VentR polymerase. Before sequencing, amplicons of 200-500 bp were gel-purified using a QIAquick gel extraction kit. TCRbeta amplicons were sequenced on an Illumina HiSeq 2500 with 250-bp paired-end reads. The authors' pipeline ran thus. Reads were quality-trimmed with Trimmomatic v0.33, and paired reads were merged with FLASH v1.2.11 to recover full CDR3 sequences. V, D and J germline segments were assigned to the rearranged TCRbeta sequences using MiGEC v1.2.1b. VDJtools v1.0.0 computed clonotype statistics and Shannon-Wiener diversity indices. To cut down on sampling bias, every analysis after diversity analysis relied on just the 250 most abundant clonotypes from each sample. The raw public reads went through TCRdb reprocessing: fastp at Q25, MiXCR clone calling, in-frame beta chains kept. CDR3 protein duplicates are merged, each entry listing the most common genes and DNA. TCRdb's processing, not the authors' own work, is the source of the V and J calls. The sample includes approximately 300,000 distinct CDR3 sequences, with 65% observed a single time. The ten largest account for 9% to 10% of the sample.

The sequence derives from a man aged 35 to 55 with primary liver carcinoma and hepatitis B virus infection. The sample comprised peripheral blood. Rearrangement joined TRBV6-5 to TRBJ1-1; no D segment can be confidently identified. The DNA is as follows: TGTGCCAGCAGCCCCGGGAGGGTGAACAGTGAAGCTTTCTTT. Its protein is CASSPGRVNSEAFF.